The present T cell receptor beta chain was sequenced within a study of siplizumab effects on memory and regulatory T cells. Findings of the study overall: Of the proliferating CD4+ or CD8+ clones, roughly 75-96% lacked a naive or memory phenotype that could be assigned. Siplizumab caused a significant drop in alloreactive sequences traceable to unstimulated CD4+ memory cells. Mapping to unstimulated subsets was achieved for only a minor fraction of alloreactive clones. Researchers did not confirm the suppressive function of proliferating Tregs from siplizumab cultures.

Assay used: immunoSEQ multiplex PCR; TCRdb lists only in-frame clones, some missing. The table shows 100,000 or so clones, with roughly 91% occurring only once. CDR1 SGHTA and CDR2 FQGNSA come from the germline V gene. The V end was cut by 5 bases, the J end by 5 bases, with 16 bases between. CDR3 length: 16 amino acids. Remarks on this clone: The antigen remains unidentified.

The sample was CD4+ T cells sorted from blood. This TCR derives from a human donor in good health. The chain employs TRBV7-2 and TRBJ1-6; the D gene is possibly TRBD1 (6 bases). The CDR3 bases are TGTGCCAGCAGCCCCGTAGGGGGACCCAATAATTCACCCCTCCACTTT. Translated, it gives CASSPVGGPNNSPLHF.